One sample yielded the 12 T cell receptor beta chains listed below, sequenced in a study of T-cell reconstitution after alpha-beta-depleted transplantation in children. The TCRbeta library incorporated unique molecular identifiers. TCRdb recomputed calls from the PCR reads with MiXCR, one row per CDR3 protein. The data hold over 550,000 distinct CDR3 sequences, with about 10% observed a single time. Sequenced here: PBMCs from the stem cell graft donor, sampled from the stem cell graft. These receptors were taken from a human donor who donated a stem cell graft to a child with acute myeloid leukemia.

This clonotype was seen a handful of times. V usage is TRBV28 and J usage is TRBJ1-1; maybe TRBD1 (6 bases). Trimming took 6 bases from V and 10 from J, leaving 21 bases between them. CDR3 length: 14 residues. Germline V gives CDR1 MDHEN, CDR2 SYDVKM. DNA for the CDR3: TGTGCCAGCAGCTTCAACAGGAACAGGGCGAGAGCTTTCTTT. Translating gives CASSFNRNRARAFF.

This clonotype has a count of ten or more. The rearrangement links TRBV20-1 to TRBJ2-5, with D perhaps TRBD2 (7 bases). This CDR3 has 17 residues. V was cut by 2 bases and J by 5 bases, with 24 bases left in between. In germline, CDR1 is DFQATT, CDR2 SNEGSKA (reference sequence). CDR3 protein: CSARLAGAPKGGETQYF. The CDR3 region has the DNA TGCAGTGCTAGATTAGCCGGGGCACCAAAGGGGGGGGAGACCCAGTACTTC.

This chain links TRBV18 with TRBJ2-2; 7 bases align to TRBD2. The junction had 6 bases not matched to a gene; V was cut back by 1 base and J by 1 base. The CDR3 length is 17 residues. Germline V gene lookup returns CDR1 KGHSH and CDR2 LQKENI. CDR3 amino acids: CASSPLSGLMNTGELFF. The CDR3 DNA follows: TGTGCCAGCTCACCACTCTCGGGACTAATGAACACCGGGGAGCTGTTTTTT. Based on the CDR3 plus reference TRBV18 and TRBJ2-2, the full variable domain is NAGVMQNPRHLVRRRGQEARLRCSPMKGHSHVYWYRQLPEEGLKFMVYLQKENIIDESGMPKERFSAEFPKEGPSILRIQQVVRGDSAAYFCASSPLSGLMNTGELFFGEGSRLTVL.

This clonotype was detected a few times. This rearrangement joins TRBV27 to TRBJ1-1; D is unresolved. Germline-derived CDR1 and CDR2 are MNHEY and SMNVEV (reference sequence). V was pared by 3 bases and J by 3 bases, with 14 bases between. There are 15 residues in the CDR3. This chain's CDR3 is CASSFSVTHHTEAFF. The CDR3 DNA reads TGTGCCAGCAGTTTTTCCGTGACACACCACACTGAAGCTTTCTTT.

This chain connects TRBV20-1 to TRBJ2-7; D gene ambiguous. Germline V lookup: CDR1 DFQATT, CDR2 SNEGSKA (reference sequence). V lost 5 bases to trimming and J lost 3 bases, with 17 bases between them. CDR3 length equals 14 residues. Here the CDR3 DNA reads TGCAGTGCTTCCCTCATTGGGCCCTACTACGAGCAGTACTTC. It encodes CSASLIGPYYEQYF.

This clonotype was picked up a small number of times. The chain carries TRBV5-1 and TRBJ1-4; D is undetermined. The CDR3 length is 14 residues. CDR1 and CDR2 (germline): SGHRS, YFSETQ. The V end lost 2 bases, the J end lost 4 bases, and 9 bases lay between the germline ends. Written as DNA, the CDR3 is TGCGCCAGCAGCTTAGACCCGTTTAATGAAAAACTGTTTTTT. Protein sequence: CASSLDPFNEKLFF.

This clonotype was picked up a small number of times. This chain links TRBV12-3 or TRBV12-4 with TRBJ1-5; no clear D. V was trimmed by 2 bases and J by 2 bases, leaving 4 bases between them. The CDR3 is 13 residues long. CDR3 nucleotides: TGTGCCAGCAGTTTAAATGGCAATCAGCCCCAGCATTTT. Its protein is CASSLNGNQPQHF.

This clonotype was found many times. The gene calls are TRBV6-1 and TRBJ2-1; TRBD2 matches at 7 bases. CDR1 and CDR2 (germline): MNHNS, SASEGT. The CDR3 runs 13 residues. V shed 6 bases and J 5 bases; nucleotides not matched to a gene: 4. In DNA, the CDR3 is TGTGCCAGCAGCCCTAGCGGTAACAATGAGCAGTTCTTC. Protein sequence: CASSPSGNNEQFF.

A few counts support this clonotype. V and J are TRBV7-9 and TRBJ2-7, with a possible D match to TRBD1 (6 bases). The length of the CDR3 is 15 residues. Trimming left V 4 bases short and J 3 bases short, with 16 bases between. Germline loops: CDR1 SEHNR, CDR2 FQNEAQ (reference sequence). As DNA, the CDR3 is TGTGCCAGCAGCTCAACGGGACAAGGGGTCTACGAGCAGTACTTC. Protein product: CASSSTGQGVYEQYF.

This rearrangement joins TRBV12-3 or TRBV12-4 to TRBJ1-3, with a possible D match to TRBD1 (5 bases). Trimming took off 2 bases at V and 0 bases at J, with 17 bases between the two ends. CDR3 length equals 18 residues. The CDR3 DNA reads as TGTGCCAGCAGTTTATGGTGGCGAGACAGTCACTCTGGAAACACCATATATTTT. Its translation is CASSLWWRDSHSGNTIYF.

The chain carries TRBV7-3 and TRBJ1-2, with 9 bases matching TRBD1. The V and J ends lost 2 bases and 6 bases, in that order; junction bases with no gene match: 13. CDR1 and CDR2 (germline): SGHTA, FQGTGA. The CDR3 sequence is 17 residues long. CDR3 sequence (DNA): TGTGCCAGCAGCTTAGGGCCAGGGACAGGGAATATAGATGGCTACACCTTC. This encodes CASSLGPGTGNIDGYTF.

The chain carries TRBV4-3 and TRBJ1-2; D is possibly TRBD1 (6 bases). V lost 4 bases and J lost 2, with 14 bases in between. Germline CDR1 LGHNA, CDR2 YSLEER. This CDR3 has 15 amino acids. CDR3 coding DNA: TGCGCCAGCAGCCCCAGTCGGGGGGCGAACTATGGCTACACCTTC. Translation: CASSPSRGANYGYTF.